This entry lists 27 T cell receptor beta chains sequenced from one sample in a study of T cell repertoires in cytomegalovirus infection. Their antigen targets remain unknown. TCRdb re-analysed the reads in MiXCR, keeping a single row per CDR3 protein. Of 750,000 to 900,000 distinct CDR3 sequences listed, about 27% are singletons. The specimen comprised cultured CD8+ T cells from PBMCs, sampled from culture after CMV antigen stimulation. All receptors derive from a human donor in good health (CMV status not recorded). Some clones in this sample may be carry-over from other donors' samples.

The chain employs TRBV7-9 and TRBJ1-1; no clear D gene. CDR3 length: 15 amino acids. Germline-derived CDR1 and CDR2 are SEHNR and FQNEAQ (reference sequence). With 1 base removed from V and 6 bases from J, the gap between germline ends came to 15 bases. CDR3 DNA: TGTGCCAGCAGCTTAGGGACGGGAGCCGGGTCTGAAGCTTTCTTT. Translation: CASSLGTGAGSEAFF.

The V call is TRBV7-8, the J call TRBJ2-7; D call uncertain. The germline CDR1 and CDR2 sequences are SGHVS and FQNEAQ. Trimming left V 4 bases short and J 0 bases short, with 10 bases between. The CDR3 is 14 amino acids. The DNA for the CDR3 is TGTGCCAGCAGCTCTCGGGCCTTCTCCTACGAGCAGTACTTC. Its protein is CASSSRAFSYEQYF.

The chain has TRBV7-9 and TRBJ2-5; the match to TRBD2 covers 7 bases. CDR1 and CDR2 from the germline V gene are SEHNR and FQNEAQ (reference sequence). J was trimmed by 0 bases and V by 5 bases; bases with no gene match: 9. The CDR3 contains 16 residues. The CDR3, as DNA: TGTGCCAGCAGCGATACCCTAGCGGCGTACCAAGAGACCCAGTACTTC. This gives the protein CASSDTLAAYQETQYF.

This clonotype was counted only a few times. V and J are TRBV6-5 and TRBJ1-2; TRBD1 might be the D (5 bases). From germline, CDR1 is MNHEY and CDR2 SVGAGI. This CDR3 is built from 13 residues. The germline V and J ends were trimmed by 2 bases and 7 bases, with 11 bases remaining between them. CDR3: CASSYDIGGGYTF. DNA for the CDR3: TGTGCCAGCAGTTACGACATCGGGGGTGGCTACACCTTC.

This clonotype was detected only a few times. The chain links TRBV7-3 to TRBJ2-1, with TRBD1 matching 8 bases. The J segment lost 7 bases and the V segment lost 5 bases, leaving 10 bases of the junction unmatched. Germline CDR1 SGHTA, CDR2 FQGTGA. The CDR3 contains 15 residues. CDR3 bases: TGTGCCAGCAGCCTTCGACAGGGGCCCTTGAATGAGCAGTTCTTC. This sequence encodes CASSLRQGPLNEQFF.

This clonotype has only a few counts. The chain's CDR3 is CASSYQGYNEQFF. CDR3 sequence (DNA): TGTGCCAGCAGTTATCAGGGCTACAATGAGCAGTTCTTC. The V gene is TRBV6-2 or TRBV6-3, the J gene TRBJ2-1; D is possibly TRBD1 (5 bases). The ends were cut back, 3 bases at V and 3 bases at J, with 6 bases in the middle. Per the germline V gene, CDR1 is MNHEY and CDR2 is SVGEGT. This CDR3 is built from 13 residues.

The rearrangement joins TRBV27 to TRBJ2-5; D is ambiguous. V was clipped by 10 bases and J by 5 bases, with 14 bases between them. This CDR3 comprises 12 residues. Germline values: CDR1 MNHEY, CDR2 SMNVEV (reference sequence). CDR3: CATKDIQETQYF. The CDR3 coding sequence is TGTGCCACAAAAGACATTCAGGAGACCCAGTACTTC.

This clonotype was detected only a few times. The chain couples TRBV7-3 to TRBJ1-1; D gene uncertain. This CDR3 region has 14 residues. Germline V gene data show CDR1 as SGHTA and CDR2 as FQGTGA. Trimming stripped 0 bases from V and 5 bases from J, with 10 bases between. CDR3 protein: CASSLTFGETEAFF. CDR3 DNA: TGTGCCAGCAGCTTAACGTTCGGGGAGACTGAAGCTTTCTTT.

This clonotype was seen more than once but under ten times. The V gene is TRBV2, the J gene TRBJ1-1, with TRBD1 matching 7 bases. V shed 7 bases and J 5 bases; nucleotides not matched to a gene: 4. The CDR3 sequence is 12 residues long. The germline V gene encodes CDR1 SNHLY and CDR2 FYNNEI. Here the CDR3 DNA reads TGTGCCAGCATGAGGGGGCAAACTGAAGCTTTCTTT. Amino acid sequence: CASMRGQTEAFF.

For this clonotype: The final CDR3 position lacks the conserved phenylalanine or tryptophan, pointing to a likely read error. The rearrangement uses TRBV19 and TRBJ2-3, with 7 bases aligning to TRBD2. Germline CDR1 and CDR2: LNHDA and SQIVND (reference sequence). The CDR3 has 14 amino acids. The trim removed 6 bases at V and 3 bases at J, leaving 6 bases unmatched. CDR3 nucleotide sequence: TGTGCCAGTAGCCTGCGGGGGATTACAGATACGCAGTATTTG. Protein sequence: CASSLRGITDTQYL.

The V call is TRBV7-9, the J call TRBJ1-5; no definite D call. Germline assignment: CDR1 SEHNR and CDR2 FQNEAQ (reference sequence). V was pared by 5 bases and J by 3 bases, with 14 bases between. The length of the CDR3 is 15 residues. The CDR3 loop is CASSPSGGPNQPQHF. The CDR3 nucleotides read TGTGCCAGCAGCCCCTCAGGCGGACCCAATCAGCCCCAGCATTTT.

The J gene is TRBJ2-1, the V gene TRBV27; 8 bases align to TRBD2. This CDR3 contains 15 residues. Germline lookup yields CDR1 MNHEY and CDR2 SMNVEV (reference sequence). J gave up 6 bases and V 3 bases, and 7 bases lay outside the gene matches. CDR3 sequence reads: CASSFHSTSGNEQFF. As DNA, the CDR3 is TGTGCCAGCAGTTTCCACTCCACTAGCGGCAATGAGCAGTTCTTC.

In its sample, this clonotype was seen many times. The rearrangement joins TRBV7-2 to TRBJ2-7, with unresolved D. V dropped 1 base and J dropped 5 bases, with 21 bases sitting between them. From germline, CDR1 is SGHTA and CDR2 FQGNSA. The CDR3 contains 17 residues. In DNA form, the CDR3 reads TGTGCCAGCAGCTTAGGTATCACCATCATGATCACACACGAGCAGTACGTC. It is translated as CASSLGITIMITHEQYV.

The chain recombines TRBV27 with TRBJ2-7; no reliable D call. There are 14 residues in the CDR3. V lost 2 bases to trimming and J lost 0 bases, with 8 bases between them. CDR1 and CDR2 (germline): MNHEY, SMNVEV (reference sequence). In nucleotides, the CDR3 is TGTGCCAGCAGTTTAAGGGCAGTCTCCTACGAGCAGTACTTC. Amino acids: CASSLRAVSYEQYF.

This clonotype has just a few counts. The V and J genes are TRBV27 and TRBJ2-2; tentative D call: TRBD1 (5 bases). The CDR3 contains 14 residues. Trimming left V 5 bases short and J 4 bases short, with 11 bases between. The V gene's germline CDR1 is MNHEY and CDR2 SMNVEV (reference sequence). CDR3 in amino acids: CASSPGISTGELFF. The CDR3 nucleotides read TGTGCCAGCAGTCCAGGGATATCCACCGGGGAGCTGTTTTTT.

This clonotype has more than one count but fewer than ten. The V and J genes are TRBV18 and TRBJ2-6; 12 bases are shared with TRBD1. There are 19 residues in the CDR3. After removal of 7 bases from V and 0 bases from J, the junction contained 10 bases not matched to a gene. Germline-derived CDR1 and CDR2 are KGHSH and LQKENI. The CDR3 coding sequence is TGTGCCAGCTACGACCGGGACAGGGGGCCCACCTCTGGGGCCAACGTCCTGACTTTC. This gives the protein CASYDRDRGPTSGANVLTF.

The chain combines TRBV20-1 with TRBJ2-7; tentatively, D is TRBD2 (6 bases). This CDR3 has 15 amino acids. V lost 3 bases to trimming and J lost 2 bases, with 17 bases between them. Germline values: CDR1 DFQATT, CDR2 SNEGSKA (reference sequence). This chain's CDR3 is CSASSFRGEAYEQYF. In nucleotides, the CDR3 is TGCAGTGCTAGCTCCTTTCGAGGGGAGGCCTACGAGCAGTACTTC.

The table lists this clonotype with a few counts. The CDR3 sequence is CASSINARAYNEQFF. As DNA, the CDR3 is TGTGCCAGTAGTATAAATGCCAGGGCCTACAATGAGCAGTTCTTC. The chain recombines TRBV19 with TRBJ2-1, with D maybe TRBD1 (5 bases). This CDR3 contains 15 residues. Germline-derived CDR1 and CDR2 are LNHDA and SQIVND (reference sequence). Trimming took off 2 bases at V and 2 bases at J, with 10 bases between the two ends.

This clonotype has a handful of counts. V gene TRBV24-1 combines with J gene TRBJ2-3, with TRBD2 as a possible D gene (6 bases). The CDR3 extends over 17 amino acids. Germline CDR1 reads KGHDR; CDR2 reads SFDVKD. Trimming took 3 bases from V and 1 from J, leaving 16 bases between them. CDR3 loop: CATSDQGLRVGTDTQYF. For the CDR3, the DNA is TGTGCCACCAGTGATCAAGGACTAAGGGTGGGCACAGATACGCAGTATTTT.

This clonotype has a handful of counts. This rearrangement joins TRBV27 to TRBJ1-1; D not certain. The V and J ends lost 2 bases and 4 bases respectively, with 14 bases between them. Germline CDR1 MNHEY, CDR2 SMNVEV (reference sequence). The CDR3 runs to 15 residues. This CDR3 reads CASSLVKVSATEAFF. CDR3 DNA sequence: TGTGCCAGCAGTTTAGTGAAGGTATCAGCCACTGAAGCTTTCTTT.

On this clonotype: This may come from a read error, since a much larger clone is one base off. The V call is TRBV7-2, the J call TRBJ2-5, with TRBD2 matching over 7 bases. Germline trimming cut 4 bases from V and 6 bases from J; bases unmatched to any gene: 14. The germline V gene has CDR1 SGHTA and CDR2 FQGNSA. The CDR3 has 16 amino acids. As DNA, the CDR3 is TGTGCCAGCAGCTGGAACCCCGTGGCCAGCGGGAAGACCCAGTACTTC. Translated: CASSWNPVASGKTQYF.

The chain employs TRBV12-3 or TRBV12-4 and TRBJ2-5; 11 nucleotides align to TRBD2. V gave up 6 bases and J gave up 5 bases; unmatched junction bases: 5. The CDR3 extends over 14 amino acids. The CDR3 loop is CASSSSGGMETQYF. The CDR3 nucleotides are TGTGCCAGCAGCTCTAGCGGGGGGATGGAGACCCAGTACTTC.

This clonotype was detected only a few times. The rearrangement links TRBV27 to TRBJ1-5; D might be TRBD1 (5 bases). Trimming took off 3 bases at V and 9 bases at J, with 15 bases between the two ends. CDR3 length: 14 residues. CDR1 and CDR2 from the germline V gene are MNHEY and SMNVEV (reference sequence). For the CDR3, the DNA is TGTGCCAGCAGTTTGGGACCGTTTGTATGGCCCCAGCATTTT. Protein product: CASSLGPFVWPQHF.

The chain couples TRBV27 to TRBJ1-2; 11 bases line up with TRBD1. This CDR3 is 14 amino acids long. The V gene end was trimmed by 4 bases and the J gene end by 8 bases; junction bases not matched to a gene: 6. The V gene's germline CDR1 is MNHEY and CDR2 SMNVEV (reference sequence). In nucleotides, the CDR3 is TGTGCCAGCAGTTCCGGACAGGGGGCCATAGGCTACACCTTC. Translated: CASSSGQGAIGYTF.

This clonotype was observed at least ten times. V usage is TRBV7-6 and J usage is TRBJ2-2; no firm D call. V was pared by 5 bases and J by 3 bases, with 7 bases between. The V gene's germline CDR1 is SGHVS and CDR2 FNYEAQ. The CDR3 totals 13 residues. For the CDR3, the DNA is TGTGCCAGCAGCCGGGTGTACACCGGGGAGCTGTTTTTT. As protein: CASSRVYTGELFF.

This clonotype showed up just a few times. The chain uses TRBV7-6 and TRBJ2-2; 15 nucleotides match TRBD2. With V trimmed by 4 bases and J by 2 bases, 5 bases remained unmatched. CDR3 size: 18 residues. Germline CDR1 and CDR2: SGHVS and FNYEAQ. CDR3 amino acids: CASSWGLAGGPNTGELFF. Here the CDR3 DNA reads TGTGCCAGCAGCTGGGGACTAGCGGGGGGCCCAAACACCGGGGAGCTGTTTTTT.

In nucleotides, the CDR3 is TGTGCCAGCTCACCAAGGGGCGTCGGCACAGATACGCAGTATTTT. Translation gives CASSPRGVGTDTQYF. The J gene is TRBJ2-3, the V gene TRBV18, with D perhaps TRBD1 (5 bases). Per the germline V gene, CDR1 is KGHSH and CDR2 is LQKENI. Deletions cut 2 bases from V and 1 base from J, with 10 bases between. The CDR3 has 15 amino acids. Looking up the rest from reference TRBV18 and TRBJ2-3 gives the full variable domain: NAGVMQNPRHLVRRRGQEARLRCSPMKGHSHVYWYRQLPEEGLKFMVYLQKENIIDESGMPKERFSAEFPKEGPSILRIQQVVRGDSAAYFCASSPRGVGTDTQYFGPGTRLTVL.